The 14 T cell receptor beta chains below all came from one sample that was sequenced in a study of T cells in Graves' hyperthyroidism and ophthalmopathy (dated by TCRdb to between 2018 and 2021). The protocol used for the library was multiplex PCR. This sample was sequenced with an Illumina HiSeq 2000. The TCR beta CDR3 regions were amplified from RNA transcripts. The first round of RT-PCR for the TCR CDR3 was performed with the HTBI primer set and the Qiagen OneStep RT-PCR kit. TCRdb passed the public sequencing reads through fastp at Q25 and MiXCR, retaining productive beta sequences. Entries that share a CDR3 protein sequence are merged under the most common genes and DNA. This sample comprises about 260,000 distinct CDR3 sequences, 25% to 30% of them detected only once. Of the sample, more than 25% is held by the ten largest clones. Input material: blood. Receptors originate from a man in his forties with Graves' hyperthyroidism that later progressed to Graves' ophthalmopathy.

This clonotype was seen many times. This CDR3 reads CSVRTGPSGANVLTF. In DNA, the CDR3 is TGCAGCGTTCGGACAGGGCCCTCTGGGGCCAACGTCCTGACTTTC. The V gene is TRBV29-1, the J gene TRBJ2-6; 8 nucleotides agree with TRBD1. V trimming: 5 bases; J trimming: 0 bases; junction bases outside the gene matches: 3. Germline values: CDR1 SQVTM, CDR2 ANQGSEA. The CDR3 totals 15 residues.

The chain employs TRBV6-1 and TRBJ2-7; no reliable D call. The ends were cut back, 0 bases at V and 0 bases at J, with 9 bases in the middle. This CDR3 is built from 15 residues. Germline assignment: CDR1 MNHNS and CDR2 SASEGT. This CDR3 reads CASSEALGLSYEQYF. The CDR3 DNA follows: TGTGCCAGCAGTGAAGCGCTTGGGCTCTCCTACGAGCAGTACTTC.

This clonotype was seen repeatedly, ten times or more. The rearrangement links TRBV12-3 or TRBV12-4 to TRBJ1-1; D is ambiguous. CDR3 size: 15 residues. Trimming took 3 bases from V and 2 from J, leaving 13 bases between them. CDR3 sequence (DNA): TGTGCCAGCAGTTTCCTGACGGAAAAAAACACTGAAGCTTTCTTT. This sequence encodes CASSFLTEKNTEAFF.

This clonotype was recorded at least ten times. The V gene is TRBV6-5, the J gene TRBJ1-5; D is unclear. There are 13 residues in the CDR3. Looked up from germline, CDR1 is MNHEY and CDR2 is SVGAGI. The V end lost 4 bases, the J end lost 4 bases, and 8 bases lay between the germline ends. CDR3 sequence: CASSSDFNQPQHF. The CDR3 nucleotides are TGTGCCAGCAGTTCCGACTTTAATCAGCCCCAGCATTTT.

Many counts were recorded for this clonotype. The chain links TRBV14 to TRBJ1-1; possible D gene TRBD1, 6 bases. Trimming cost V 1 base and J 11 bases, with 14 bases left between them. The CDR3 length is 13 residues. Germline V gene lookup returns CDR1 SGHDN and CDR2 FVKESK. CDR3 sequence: CASSQVSGVEAFF. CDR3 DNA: TGTGCCAGCAGCCAAGTTTCAGGGGTAGAGGCTTTCTTT.

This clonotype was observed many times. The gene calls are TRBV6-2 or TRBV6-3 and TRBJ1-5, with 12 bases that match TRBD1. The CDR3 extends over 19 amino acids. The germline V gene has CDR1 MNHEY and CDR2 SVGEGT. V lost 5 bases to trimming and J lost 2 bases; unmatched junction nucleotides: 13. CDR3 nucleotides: TGTGCCAGCAGTCCCGGGGACAGGGGGCTCGGTTTGGGCAATCAGCCCCAGCATTTT. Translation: CASSPGDRGLGLGNQPQHF.

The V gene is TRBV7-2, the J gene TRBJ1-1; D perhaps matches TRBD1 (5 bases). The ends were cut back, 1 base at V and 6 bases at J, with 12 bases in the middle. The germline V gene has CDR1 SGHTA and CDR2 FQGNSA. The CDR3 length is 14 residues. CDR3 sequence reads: CASSLDGAAAEAFF. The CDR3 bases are TGTGCCAGCAGCTTAGACGGGGCCGCGGCTGAAGCTTTCTTT.

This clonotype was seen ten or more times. The CDR3 spells CASSLTLIHEQYF. DNA of the CDR3: TGCGCCAGCAGCTTGACCTTGATCCACGAGCAGTACTTC. The chain uses TRBV5-1 and TRBJ2-7; D call uncertain. V lost 1 base, J lost 5 bases, and 10 bases lay in between. Germline CDR1 SGHRS, CDR2 YFSETQ. The CDR3 consists of 13 residues.

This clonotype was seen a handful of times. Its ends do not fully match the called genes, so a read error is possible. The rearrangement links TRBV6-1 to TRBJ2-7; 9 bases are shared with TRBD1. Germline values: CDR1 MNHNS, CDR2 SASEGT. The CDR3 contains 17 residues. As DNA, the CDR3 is TGTGCCAGCAGTAAAGCAGGATCCGGGACAGGGATTTACGAGCAGTACTTC. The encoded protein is CASSKAGSGTGIYEQYF.

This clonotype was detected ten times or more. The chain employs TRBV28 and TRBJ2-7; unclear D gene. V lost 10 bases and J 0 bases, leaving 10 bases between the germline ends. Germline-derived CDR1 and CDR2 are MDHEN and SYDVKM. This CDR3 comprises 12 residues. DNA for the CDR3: TGTGCCACCGCCCGCCTCTCCTACGAGCAGTACTTC. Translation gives CATARLSYEQYF.

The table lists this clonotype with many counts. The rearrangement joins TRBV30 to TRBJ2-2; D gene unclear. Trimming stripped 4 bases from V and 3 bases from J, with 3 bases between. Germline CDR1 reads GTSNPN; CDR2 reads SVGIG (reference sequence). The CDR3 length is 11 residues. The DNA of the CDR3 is TGTGCCTGGATGTACACCGGGGAGCTGTTTTTT. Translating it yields CAWMYTGELFF.

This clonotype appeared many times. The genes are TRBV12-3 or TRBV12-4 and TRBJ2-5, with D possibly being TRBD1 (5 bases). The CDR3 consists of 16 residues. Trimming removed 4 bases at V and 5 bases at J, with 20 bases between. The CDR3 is CASSYGHLTSGETQYF. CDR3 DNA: TGTGCCAGCAGTTACGGACACCTAACGTCTGGGGAGACCCAGTACTTC.

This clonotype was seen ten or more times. The CDR3 spells CAWSRRRGLRNTIYF. The CDR3 nucleotides are TGTGCCTGGAGCCGACGGCGGGGGCTGAGGAACACCATATATTTT. The V and J genes are TRBV30 and TRBJ1-3; D may be TRBD1 (6 bases). V dropped 3 bases and J dropped 7 bases, with 19 bases sitting between them. The CDR3 runs to 15 residues. In germline, CDR1 is GTSNPN, CDR2 SVGIG (reference sequence).

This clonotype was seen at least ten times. CDR3 region: CSAERQDEQYF. The DNA of the CDR3 is TGCAGTGCTGAGAGACAGGACGAGCAGTACTTC. The V call is TRBV20-1, the J call TRBJ2-7, with a possible D match to TRBD1 (6 bases). CDR3 length: 11 amino acids. Per the germline V gene, CDR1 is DFQATT and CDR2 is SNEGSKA (reference sequence). Trimming pared 5 bases from V and 5 bases from J, leaving 10 bases between.